What follows are 14 T cell receptor beta chains derived from one specimen sequenced in a study of T-cell reconstitution after alpha-beta-depleted transplantation in children. TCRbeta library preparation incorporated unique molecular identifiers. TCRdb re-analysed the PCR reads in MiXCR, keeping a single row per CDR3 protein. Here the sample spans 280,000 or so distinct CDR3 sequences, around a tenth being singletons. Sequenced here: peripheral blood, sampled 180 days after TCRalphabeta/CD19-depleted stem cell transplant. These receptors were taken from a male patient between 2 and 15 years old who had a stem cell transplant for chronic granulomatous disease, so the T cells may come from the graft donor.

This clonotype has ten or more counts. The chain joins TRBV27 to TRBJ2-1; 7 nucleotides align to TRBD2. With V trimmed by 6 bases and J by 9 bases, 8 bases remained unmatched. CDR3 length: 13 amino acids. Germline assignment: CDR1 MNHEY and CDR2 SMNVEV (reference sequence). This CDR3 reads CASSEGREVEQFF. For the CDR3, the DNA is TGTGCCAGCAGCGAAGGGAGGGAGGTTGAGCAGTTCTTC.

This clonotype was counted many times. The chain links TRBV18 to TRBJ2-3; the match to TRBD1 covers 7 bases. The CDR3 runs 18 residues. The V gene end was trimmed by 0 bases and the J gene end by 0 bases; junction bases not matched to a gene: 9. From germline, CDR1 is KGHSH and CDR2 LQKENI. The CDR3 is CASSPPGQPLTSTDTQYF. CDR3 coding DNA: TGTGCCAGCTCACCACCGGGACAGCCGCTGACTAGCACAGATACGCAGTATTTT.

The chain uses TRBV12-3 or TRBV12-4 and TRBJ2-1; 10 bases fit TRBD2. The CDR3 has 15 residues. V trimming: 6 bases; J trimming: 6 bases; junction bases outside the gene matches: 8. The CDR3 reads CASRLAGLGINEQFF. CDR3 in DNA: TGTGCCAGCAGACTAGCGGGACTAGGCATCAATGAGCAGTTCTTC.

This clonotype came up many times. The chain is built from TRBV12-3 or TRBV12-4 and TRBJ2-2, with D unclear. V gave up 5 bases and J gave up 5 bases, with 3 bases separating them. The CDR3 extends over 11 amino acids. The chain's CDR3 is CASSATGELFF. DNA of the CDR3: TGTGCCAGCAGTGCTACCGGGGAGCTGTTTTTT.

At least ten counts were recorded for this clonotype. The chain joins TRBV30 to TRBJ2-3, with 7 nucleotides matching TRBD2. V shed 0 bases, J shed 2 bases, and the junction held 5 bases outside the gene matches. The germline V gene encodes CDR1 GTSNPN and CDR2 SVGIG (reference sequence). The CDR3 spans 15 residues. DNA of the CDR3: TGTGCCTGGAGTGTACAAGCGGGGACCACAGATACGCAGTATTTT. The encoded protein is CAWSVQAGTTDTQYF.

The chain has TRBV5-6 and TRBJ2-3; D might be TRBD2 (6 bases). This CDR3 contains 18 residues. Between the trimmed V and J ends, which lost 3 bases and 0 bases, there was a span of 20 bases. Germline V gene data show CDR1 as SGHDT and CDR2 as YYEEEE. CDR3 region: CASSSGLLGEPSTDTQYF. CDR3 bases: TGTGCCAGCAGCTCCGGACTACTGGGGGAGCCAAGCACAGATACGCAGTATTTT.

There are many counts of this clonotype. The chain is built from TRBV28 and TRBJ2-3; D unresolved. Germline-derived CDR1 and CDR2 are MDHEN and SYDVKM. Trimming cost V 4 bases and J 7 bases, with 3 bases left between them. The CDR3 has 10 amino acids. The CDR3 bases are TGTGCCAGCAGTTCCTATACGCAGTATTTT. Protein: CASSSYTQYF.

This clonotype was seen at least ten times. The chain recombines TRBV18 with TRBJ2-3, with 8 positions matching TRBD2. CDR3 size: 17 residues. Per germline, CDR1 KGHSH and CDR2 LQKENI. The trim removed 0 bases at V and 4 bases at J, leaving 9 bases unmatched. Here the CDR3 reads CASSPPRGREAADTQYF. The DNA for the CDR3 is TGTGCCAGCTCACCACCACGGGGGCGGGAGGCCGCAGATACGCAGTATTTT.

In its sample, this clonotype was seen many times. CDR3 coding DNA: TGTGCCAGCAGTTTACAGGGGGGAGATACGCAGTATTTT. It codes for CASSLQGGDTQYF. This sequence joins TRBV12-3 or TRBV12-4 and TRBJ2-3; weak D call: TRBD1 (7 bases). The CDR3 is 13 residues long. The V and J ends lost 2 bases and 5 bases respectively, with 8 bases between them.

This clonotype has a count of ten or more. The chain is built from TRBV6-1 and TRBJ2-3; tentatively, D is TRBD1 or TRBD2 (5 bases each). The V end was cut by 2 bases, the J end by 3 bases, with 12 bases between. CDR3 length equals 15 residues. Germline values: CDR1 MNHNS, CDR2 SASEGT. The CDR3 DNA reads as TGTGCCAGCAGTGAACCAGGGTCGGGAACAGATACGCAGTATTTT. This sequence encodes CASSEPGSGTDTQYF.

The V and J genes are TRBV19 and TRBJ2-5; the D gene could be TRBD1 or TRBD2 (5 bases each). CDR1 is LNHDA, CDR2 SQIVND, per germline (reference sequence). The V end lost 3 bases, the J end lost 4 bases, and 15 bases lay between the germline ends. The CDR3 runs to 15 residues. The CDR3 loop is CASSIPGPGGETQYF. The CDR3 DNA reads TGTGCCAGTAGTATTCCGGGACCCGGAGGAGAGACCCAGTACTTC.

This clonotype was seen many times. The V gene is TRBV12-3 or TRBV12-4, the J gene TRBJ2-1; perhaps TRBD2 as D (5 bases). The V end was cut by 3 bases, the J end by 2 bases, with 17 bases between. The CDR3 runs 17 residues. The CDR3 bases are TGTGCCAGCAGTTTTGGTATCAGCGGAATCGCCTACAATGAGCAGTTCTTC. This gives the protein CASSFGISGIAYNEQFF.

This clonotype was detected ten times or more. CDR3 in amino acids: CASSFRWASGYNEQFF. The CDR3 nucleotides are TGTGCCAGCAGCTTCCGGTGGGCTAGCGGATACAATGAGCAGTTCTTC. The rearrangement uses TRBV5-6 and TRBJ2-1; 7 bases fit TRBD2. J was trimmed by 4 bases and V by 2 bases; bases with no gene match: 9. In germline, CDR1 is SGHDT, CDR2 YYEEEE. The CDR3 is made up of 16 amino acids.

This clonotype was counted only a few times. The V call is TRBV11-2, the J call TRBJ2-2; possibly TRBD2 for D (5 bases). The CDR3 sequence is 20 residues long. CDR1 SGHAT and CDR2 FQNNGV come from the germline V gene. V shed 5 bases and J shed 1 base, with 26 bases lying between them. CDR3 residues: CASSPRIRVGRAENTGELFF. CDR3 DNA: TGTGCCAGCAGCCCGAGGATAAGGGTAGGGCGGGCAGAGAACACCGGGGAGCTGTTTTTT.